One sample yielded the 24 T cell receptor beta chains listed below, sequenced in a study of OX40 agonist ivuxolimab in advanced cancers. Clones were sequenced by immunoSEQ multiplex PCR, and TCRdb holds only the in-frame ones, with some missing. The sample lists some 40,000 clones, 80% to 95% occurring once. The sequenced sample was CD4+ or CD8+ T cells sorted from blood, obtained in a trial of the OX40 agonist ivuxolimab. The receptors stem from an adult with an advanced solid tumor such as melanoma, head and neck, liver or kidney cancer.

V gene TRBV2 combines with J gene TRBJ2-7; perhaps D is TRBD1 or TRBD2 (6 bases each). The CDR3 runs to 15 residues. Per the germline V gene, CDR1 is SNHLY and CDR2 is FYNNEI. Between the trimmed V and J ends, which lost 1 base and 3 bases, there was a span of 13 bases. The CDR3 loop reads CASSEGGTKVYEQYF. The CDR3 DNA is TGTGCCAGCAGTGAAGGCGGGACAAAGGTCTACGAGCAGTACTTC.

V and J are TRBV11-2 and TRBJ2-1; 7 bases agree with TRBD2. J gave up 8 bases and V 1 base, and 5 bases lay outside the gene matches. Germline CDR1 and CDR2: SGHAT and FQNNGV. The length of the CDR3 is 14 residues. For the CDR3, the DNA is TGTGCCAGCAGCTTAGTAGCGCTAGCGGATGAGCAGTTCTTC. It yields the protein CASSLVALADEQFF. The full variable domain, completed using reference TRBV11-2 and TRBJ2-1, is EAGVAQSPRYKIIEKRQSVAFWCNPISGHATLYWYQQILGQGPKLLIQFQNNGVVDDSQLPKDRFSAERLKGVDSTLKIQPAKLEDSAVYLCASSLVALADEQFFGPGTRLTVL.

The genes are TRBV28 and TRBJ1-2, with 7 nucleotides matching TRBD1. Germline values: CDR1 MDHEN, CDR2 SYDVKM. The CDR3 sequence is 13 residues long. V lost 6 bases and J lost 4; bases outside the gene matches: 5. CDR3 sequence: CASRNRGLYGYTF. For the CDR3, the DNA is TGTGCCAGCAGAAACAGGGGACTCTATGGCTACACCTTC.

The chain is built from TRBV5-5 and TRBJ2-7; D may be TRBD2 (6 bases). V lost 4 bases, J lost 6 bases, and 17 bases lay in between. The CDR3 consists of 14 residues. Germline V gene lookup returns CDR1 SGHKS and CDR2 YYEKEE (reference sequence). CDR3 in amino acids: CASSHTTSWAEQYF. The CDR3, as DNA: TGTGCCAGCAGCCACACGACTAGTTGGGCCGAGCAGTACTTC.

The chain carries TRBV7-2 and TRBJ2-7; 8 bases match TRBD2. Germline V gene lookup returns CDR1 SGHTA and CDR2 FQGNSA. V trimming: 3 bases; J trimming: 2 bases; junction bases outside the gene matches: 3. CDR3 length: 14 amino acids. CDR3 DNA: TGTGCCAGCAGCTTCACTAGCGGAACCTACGAGCAGTACTTC. This gives the protein CASSFTSGTYEQYF. The entire variable domain, with the rest obtained from reference TRBV7-2 and TRBJ2-7, is as follows: GAGVSQSPSNKVTEKGKDVELRCDPISGHTALYWYRQSLGQGLEFLIYFQGNSAPDKSGLPSDRFSAERTGGSVSTLTIQRTQQEDSAVYLCASSFTSGTYEQYFGPGTRLTVT.

The chain is built from TRBV19 and TRBJ1-1; D is unclear. The germline V and J ends were trimmed by 1 base and 1 base, with 10 bases remaining between them. Germline CDR1 and CDR2: LNHDA and SQIVND (reference sequence). This CDR3 region has 15 residues. The CDR3 loop is CASSIAGTQNTEAFF. The DNA for the CDR3 is TGTGCCAGTAGTATAGCCGGCACCCAGAACACTGAAGCTTTCTTT. Combining the CDR3 with reference TRBV19 and TRBJ1-1 gives the whole variable domain DGGITQSPKYLFRKEGQNVTLSCEQNLNHDAMYWYRQDPGQGLRLIYYSQIVNDFQKGDIAEGYSVSREKKESFPLTVTSAQKNPTAFYLCASSIAGTQNTEAFFGQGTRLTVV.

V usage is TRBV6-1 and J usage is TRBJ2-2; D is uncertain. V dropped 6 bases and J dropped 8 bases, with 7 bases sitting between them. This CDR3 region has 11 residues. CDR1 is MNHNS and CDR2 is SASEGT in the germline V gene. The CDR3 DNA is TGTGCCAGCAGCCGCCCTGGGGAGCTGTTTTTT. This sequence encodes CASSRPGELFF.

This chain links TRBV6-5 with TRBJ2-7; tentative D call: TRBD1 (6 bases). Trimming pared 6 bases from V and 4 bases from J, leaving 10 bases between. From germline, CDR1 is MNHEY and CDR2 SVGAGI. CDR3 length: 12 residues. This chain's CDR3 is CASSRTAYEQYF. CDR3 sequence (DNA): TGTGCCAGCAGCCGGACAGCATACGAGCAGTACTTC.

Here the CDR3 reads CASSQEIRNYGYTF. DNA for the CDR3: TGCGCCAGCAGCCAAGAGATCCGTAACTATGGCTACACCTTC. The chain joins TRBV4-1 to TRBJ1-2; D remains unclear. The CDR3 runs 14 residues. The V end was cut by 0 bases, the J end by 1 base, with 6 bases between. Germline V gene lookup returns CDR1 MGHRA and CDR2 YSYEKL.

This clone was found once. The CDR3, as DNA: TGCGCCAGCAGCTCAGATGTCGACGTGGGGACCCAGTACTTC. This sequence encodes CASSSDVDVGTQYF. The rearrangement links TRBV5-1 to TRBJ2-5; D uncertain. Germline lookup yields CDR1 SGHRS and CDR2 YFSETQ. V shed 3 bases and J shed 7 bases, with 16 bases lying between them. This CDR3 has 14 amino acids.

This chain joins TRBV6-5 and TRBJ1-2, with 8 bases aligning to TRBD1. After removal of 7 bases from V and 4 bases from J, the junction contained 8 bases not matched to a gene. Per the germline V gene, CDR1 is MNHEY and CDR2 is SVGAGI. There are 14 residues in the CDR3. Here the CDR3 reads CASTSDRGFYGYTF. The CDR3 DNA sequence: TGTGCCAGCACCTCAGACAGGGGCTTCTATGGCTACACCTTC.

The rearrangement links TRBV7-9 to TRBJ2-5; D ambiguous. V was pared by 2 bases and J by 2 bases, with 9 bases between. From germline, CDR1 is SEHNR and CDR2 FQNEAQ (reference sequence). The CDR3 runs to 14 residues. This CDR3 is CASSLRAAQETQYF. Here the CDR3 DNA reads TGTGCCAGCAGCTTAAGGGCAGCTCAAGAGACCCAGTACTTC.

This clone turned up a few times. The CDR3 region is CASRPAGGISNQPQHF. The CDR3 nucleotides read TGTGCCAGTAGACCCGCGGGGGGTATTAGCAATCAGCCCCAGCATTTT. This chain joins TRBV19 and TRBJ1-5; tentative D call: TRBD1 (5 bases). The CDR3 runs to 16 residues. Per the germline V gene, CDR1 is LNHDA and CDR2 is SQIVND (reference sequence). V was pared by 6 bases and J by 0 bases, with 15 bases between.

Only one count was recorded for this clone. The chain couples TRBV6-5 to TRBJ1-2; the D is unclear. V gave up 2 bases and J gave up 1 base, with 8 bases separating them. This CDR3 is built from 14 residues. In germline, CDR1 is MNHEY, CDR2 SVGAGI. CDR3 in DNA: TGTGCCAGCAGTTACCGAGAACTTAACTATGGCTACACCTTC. This encodes CASSYRELNYGYTF.

The gene calls are TRBV27 and TRBJ2-7, with unresolved D. V was shortened by 5 bases and J by 2 bases, with 13 bases between the two germline ends. The CDR3 contains 14 residues. Per the germline V gene, CDR1 is MNHEY and CDR2 is SMNVEV (reference sequence). CDR3 sequence reads: CASSPNRIPYEQYF. The CDR3 DNA sequence: TGTGCCAGCAGTCCAAACCGGATCCCCTACGAGCAGTACTTC.

This chain uses TRBV29-1 with TRBJ2-7, with D uncertain. CDR1 and CDR2 (germline): SQVTM, ANQGSEA. The CDR3 has 13 residues. The V and J ends lost 4 bases and 0 bases respectively, with 10 bases between them. The CDR3 sequence is CSVVPKYSYEQYF. CDR3 sequence (DNA): TGCAGCGTTGTCCCGAAATACTCCTACGAGCAGTACTTC.

The chain joins TRBV11-3 to TRBJ2-5, with D uncertain. Germline values: CDR1 SGHNT, CDR2 YENEEA. The CDR3 spans 16 residues. The ends were cut back, 5 bases at V and 4 bases at J, with 20 bases in the middle. The CDR3 DNA reads TGTGCCAGCAGCCCACCACATCCTACAGACACAGAGACCCAGTACTTC. Translating gives CASSPPHPTDTETQYF.

This chain connects TRBV7-8 to TRBJ1-1; D not certain. The V gene lost 5 bases and the J gene lost 2 bases, with 24 bases spanning the gap. This CDR3 contains 18 residues. Germline CDR1 SGHVS, CDR2 FQNEAQ. Here the CDR3 reads CASSPLGGPDLENTEAFF. The CDR3 nucleotides read TGTGCCAGCAGCCCCCTTGGCGGCCCTGACCTCGAAAACACTGAAGCTTTCTTT.

As DNA, the CDR3 is TGTGCCAGCAGTTTATCGAGGGACTTCACGCAGTATTTT. Its protein product is CASSLSRDFTQYF. This chain joins TRBV27 and TRBJ2-3; possibly TRBD2 for D (6 bases). This CDR3 is built from 13 residues. V dropped 0 bases and J dropped 9 bases, with 10 bases sitting between them. Germline loops: CDR1 MNHEY, CDR2 SMNVEV (reference sequence).

This chain's CDR3 is CASGHQGGGSEQYF. CDR3 nucleotides: TGTGCCAGCGGCCACCAGGGTGGCGGTTCCGAGCAGTACTTC. This chain links TRBV6-5 with TRBJ2-7, with a weak D call TRBD1 (5 bases). CDR1 and CDR2 from the germline V gene are MNHEY and SVGAGI. V shed 8 bases and J shed 6 bases, with 20 bases lying between them. The CDR3 length is 14 residues.

This chain joins TRBV7-6 and TRBJ2-7; 7 bases are a match to TRBD2. There are 15 residues in the CDR3. With 5 bases clipped from V and 2 bases from J, the junction kept 9 bases outside the gene matches. Germline values: CDR1 SGHVS, CDR2 FNYEAQ. The CDR3 bases are TGTGCCAGCAGCCCATTGGGGGAGGGAACCTACGAGCAGTACTTC. Its translation is CASSPLGEGTYEQYF.

This chain joins TRBV29-1 and TRBJ2-1; TRBD2 agrees at 10 bases. The germline V gene encodes CDR1 SQVTM and CDR2 ANQGSEA. The CDR3 contains 13 residues. V gave up 4 bases and J gave up 8 bases; unmatched junction bases: 5. CDR3 region: CSVVGTSVHEQFF. CDR3 in DNA: TGCAGCGTTGTTGGGACTAGCGTACATGAGCAGTTCTTC.

The rearrangement joins TRBV6-6 to TRBJ2-7; D gene ambiguous. The ends were cut back, 7 bases at V and 0 bases at J, with 7 bases in the middle. Germline CDR1 reads MNHNY; CDR2 reads SVGAGI (reference sequence). The CDR3 totals 12 residues. For the CDR3, the DNA is TGTGCCAGCAATCGACCCTCCTACGAGCAGTACTTC. Amino acids: CASNRPSYEQYF.

The chain combines TRBV6-1 with TRBJ2-7; D gene uncertain. V lost 5 bases, J lost 3 bases, and 14 bases lay in between. This CDR3 spans 14 amino acids. Germline assignment: CDR1 MNHNS and CDR2 SASEGT. In DNA form, the CDR3 reads TGTGCCAGCAGTTTCGGGTCCCTTATCTACGAGCAGTACTTC. This codes for CASSFGSLIYEQYF.